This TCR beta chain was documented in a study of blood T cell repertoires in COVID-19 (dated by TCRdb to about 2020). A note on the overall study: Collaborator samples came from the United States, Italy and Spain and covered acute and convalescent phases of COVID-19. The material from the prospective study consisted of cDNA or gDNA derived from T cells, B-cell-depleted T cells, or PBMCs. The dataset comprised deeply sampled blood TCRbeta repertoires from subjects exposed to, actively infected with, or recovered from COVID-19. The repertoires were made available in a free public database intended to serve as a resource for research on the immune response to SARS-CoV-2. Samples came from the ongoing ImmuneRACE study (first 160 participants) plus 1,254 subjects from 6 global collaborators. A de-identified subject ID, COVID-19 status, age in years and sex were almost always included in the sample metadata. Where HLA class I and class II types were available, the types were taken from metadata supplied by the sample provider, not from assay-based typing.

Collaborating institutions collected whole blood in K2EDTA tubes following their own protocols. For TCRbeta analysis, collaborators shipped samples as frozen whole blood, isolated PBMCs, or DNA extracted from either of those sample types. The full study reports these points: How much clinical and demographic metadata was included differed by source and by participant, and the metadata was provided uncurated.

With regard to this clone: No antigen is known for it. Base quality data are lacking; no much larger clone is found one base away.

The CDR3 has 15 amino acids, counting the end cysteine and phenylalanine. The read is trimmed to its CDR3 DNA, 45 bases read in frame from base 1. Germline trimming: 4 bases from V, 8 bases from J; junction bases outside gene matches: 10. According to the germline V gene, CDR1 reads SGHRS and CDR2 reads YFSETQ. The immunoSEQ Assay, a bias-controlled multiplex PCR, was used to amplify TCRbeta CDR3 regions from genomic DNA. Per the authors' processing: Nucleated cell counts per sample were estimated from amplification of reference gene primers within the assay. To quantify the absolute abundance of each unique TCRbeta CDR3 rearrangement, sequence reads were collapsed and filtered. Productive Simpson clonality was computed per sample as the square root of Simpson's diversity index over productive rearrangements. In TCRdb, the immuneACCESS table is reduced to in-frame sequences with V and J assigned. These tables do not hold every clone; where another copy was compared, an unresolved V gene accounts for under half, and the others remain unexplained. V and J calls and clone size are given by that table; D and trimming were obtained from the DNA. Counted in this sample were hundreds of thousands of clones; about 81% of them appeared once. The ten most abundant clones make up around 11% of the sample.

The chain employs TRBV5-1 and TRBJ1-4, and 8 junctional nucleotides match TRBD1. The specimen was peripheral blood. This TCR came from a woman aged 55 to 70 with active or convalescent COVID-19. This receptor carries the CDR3 CASSTMTGDREKLFF. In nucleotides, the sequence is TGCGCCAGCAGCACCATGACAGGGGACCGAGAAAAACTGTTTTTT.